Presented here are 2 T cell receptor beta chains from one specimen sequenced in a study of T cell clusters in autoimmune cytopenias. Multiplex touch-down PCR amplified TRB using TRB-A and TRB-B pools in one tube. TCRdb re-called the multiplex PCR reads; one entry per CDR3 protein, DNA not given. The sample holds about 15,000 distinct CDR3 sequences. About 37,500 genome equivalents of blood DNA were amplified for TRB. This same sample was also taken into another study, of T cell repertoires in aging, cancer and after chemotherapy.

The sample taken for sequencing was peripheral blood. Receptors originate from a human donor in good health.

CDR3 sequence: CASSIMNGDYEQYF. The V and J genes are TRBV19 and TRBJ2-7. Germline loops: CDR1 LNHDA, CDR2 SQIVND (reference sequence). CDR3 length: 14 amino acids.

This chain connects TRBV24-1 to TRBJ2-3; absent DNA, TCRdb's TRBD1 call cannot be checked. The CDR3 extends over 13 amino acids. The V gene's germline CDR1 is KGHDR and CDR2 SFDVKD. Here the CDR3 reads CATSITGGEAQYF.